A selection of T cell receptor beta chains follows, all from one sample in a study of cytomegalovirus exposure and HLA in healthy donors. The repertoire was sequenced with immunoSEQ multiplex PCR; TCRdb's copy has only in-frame clones and lacks some. The table has 95,000 to 150,000 clones, less than 65% seen once. The sequenced material came from PBMCs. The receptors derive from a man between 35 and 55 years old in good health and CMV-seropositive. CDR3s include the opening cysteine and the closing phenylalanine or tryptophan. Fields, in order: J gene, V gene, clone size, D gene, CDR3 protein, CDR3 DNA. D genes are given only for firm matches. Only some rows state a clone size, as once, few, many or a class for expanded clones.

J: TRBJ2-1
V: TRBV9
size: .
D: .
CDR3: CASSVSPNSYNEQFF
DNA: TGTGCCAGCAGCGTGTCCCCAAACTCCTACAATGAGCAGTTCTTC

J: TRBJ2-7
V: TRBV7-9
size: .
D: TRBD2
CDR3: CASSLRQAGVEEQYF
DNA: TGTGCCAGCAGCTTAAGGCAAGCGGGAGTAGAAGAGCAGTACTTC

J: TRBJ2-7
V: TRBV19
size: .
D: .
CDR3: CASSIAGAGYYEQYF
DNA: TGTGCCAGTAGTATAGCAGGGGCGGGTTACTACGAGCAGTACTTC

J: TRBJ2-7
V: TRBV7-2
size: few
D: .
CDR3: CASSSIGTQLYEQYF
DNA: TGTGCCAGCAGCTCTATCGGGACTCAGCTCTACGAGCAGTACTTC

J: TRBJ2-1
V: TRBV7-3
size: once
D: TRBD2
CDR3: CASSLVAGATYNEQFF
DNA: TGTGCCAGCAGCCTGGTAGCGGGAGCTACTTACAATGAGCAGTTCTTC

J: TRBJ2-7
V: TRBV28
size: .
D: TRBD2
CDR3: CASSLTPTSGRNEQYF
DNA: TGTGCCAGCAGTTTAACCCCAACTAGCGGGAGGAACGAGCAGTACTTC

J: TRBJ2-1
V: TRBV4-2
size: .
D: TRBD2
CDR3: CASSQDFGLESYEQFF
DNA: TGTGCCAGCAGCCAAGATTTCGGACTAGAAAGCTATGAGCAGTTCTTC

J: TRBJ2-3
V: TRBV5-1
size: .
D: TRBD2
CDR3: CASSLDAAGGTDTQYF
DNA: TGCGCCAGCAGCTTGGATGCAGCGGGAGGCACAGATACGCAGTATTTT

J: TRBJ2-7
V: TRBV27
size: .
D: TRBD2
CDR3: CASSLGGLVPYEQYF
DNA: TGTGCCAGCAGTTTAGGGGGACTAGTTCCCTACGAGCAGTACTTC

J: TRBJ2-1
V: TRBV6-5
size: .
D: TRBD1
CDR3: CASSYSQGANEQFF
DNA: TGTGCCAGCAGTTACTCTCAGGGGGCAAATGAGCAGTTCTTC

J: TRBJ1-3
V: TRBV19
size: .
D: TRBD1
CDR3: CASSSSRDSRHSGNTIYF
DNA: TGTGCCAGTAGTTCATCGAGGGACAGCAGACACTCTGGAAACACCATATATTTT

J: TRBJ2-3
V: TRBV27
size: once
D: .
CDR3: CASSLSAGLAGDTQYF
DNA: TGTGCCAGCAGTTTATCGGCCGGGCTAGCCGGAGATACGCAGTATTTT

J: TRBJ2-1
V: TRBV5-1
size: .
D: .
CDR3: CASTSMGASSYNEQFF
DNA: TGCGCCAGTACGTCAATGGGGGCCAGCTCCTACAATGAGCAGTTCTTC

J: TRBJ1-5
V: TRBV19
size: .
D: .
CDR3: CASRWGGYQPQHF
DNA: TGTGCCAGTAGATGGGGGGGCTATCAGCCCCAGCATTTT

J: TRBJ2-1
V: TRBV14
size: .
D: .
CDR3: CASSQLLARGSEQFF
DNA: TGTGCCAGCAGCCAGTTGTTAGCCCGGGGGTCCGAGCAGTTCTTC

J: TRBJ2-5
V: TRBV6-5
size: .
D: TRBD2
CDR3: CASSYSIGSGGTQYF
DNA: TGTGCCAGCAGTTACTCGATTGGGTCGGGAGGGACCCAGTACTTC

J: TRBJ2-7
V: TRBV6-5
size: .
D: TRBD2
CDR3: CASIRAGGNYEQYF
DNA: TGTGCCAGCATTAGAGCGGGAGGGAATTACGAGCAGTACTTC

J: TRBJ1-5
V: TRBV11-3
size: .
D: TRBD1
CDR3: CANHQFDRGFQPQHF
DNA: TGTGCCAACCACCAATTCGACAGGGGGTTTCAGCCCCAGCATTTT

J: TRBJ1-2
V: TRBV10-3
size: .
D: TRBD1
CDR3: CAMGQPNYGYTF
DNA: TGTGCCATGGGACAGCCCAACTATGGCTACACCTTC

J: TRBJ2-7
V: TRBV13
size: .
D: TRBD1
CDR3: CASSQGTGWYEQYF
DNA: TGTGCCAGCAGCCAAGGGACAGGGTGGTACGAGCAGTACTTC

J: TRBJ1-6
V: TRBV7-9
size: .
D: .
CDR3: CASSLQAVQYNSPLHF
DNA: TGTGCCAGCAGCTTACAGGCCGTCCAGTATAATTCACCCCTCCACTTT

J: TRBJ1-3
V: TRBV29-1
size: .
D: .
CDR3: CSVDSRAESSGNTIYF
DNA: TGCAGCGTTGACAGCAGGGCGGAGAGCTCTGGAAACACCATATATTTT

J: TRBJ2-5
V: TRBV4-2
size: .
D: .
CDR3: CASSLGSGQETQYF
DNA: TGTGCCAGCAGCCTTGGCAGCGGACAAGAGACCCAGTACTTC

J: TRBJ1-1
V: TRBV5-1
size: .
D: .
CDR3: CASSLDGTFVRGAFF
DNA: TGCGCCAGCAGCTTGGATGGCACTTTTGTACGGGGGGCTTTCTTT

J: TRBJ1-2
V: TRBV29-1
size: few
D: TRBD1
CDR3: CSVVGDSYSYGYTF
DNA: TGCAGCGTTGTGGGGGACAGCTACTCTTATGGCTACACCTTC

J: TRBJ2-5
V: TRBV2
size: few
D: TRBD2
CDR3: CASSGGLAGIQETQYF
DNA: TGTGCCAGCAGTGGGGGACTAGCGGGGATCCAAGAGACCCAGTACTTC

J: TRBJ2-7
V: TRBV6-6
size: few
D: .
CDR3: CASSYSNEQYF
DNA: TGTGCCAGCAGTTATAGTAACGAGCAGTACTTC

J: TRBJ2-3
V: TRBV4-1
size: .
D: TRBD2
CDR3: CASSTYTGTSGTDTQYF
DNA: TGCGCCAGCAGCACCTACACCGGGACTAGCGGCACAGATACGCAGTATTTT

J: TRBJ2-3
V: TRBV5-1
size: .
D: .
CDR3: CASSLAPGSTDTQYF
DNA: TGCGCCAGCAGCTTGGCCCCGGGGAGCACAGATACGCAGTATTTT